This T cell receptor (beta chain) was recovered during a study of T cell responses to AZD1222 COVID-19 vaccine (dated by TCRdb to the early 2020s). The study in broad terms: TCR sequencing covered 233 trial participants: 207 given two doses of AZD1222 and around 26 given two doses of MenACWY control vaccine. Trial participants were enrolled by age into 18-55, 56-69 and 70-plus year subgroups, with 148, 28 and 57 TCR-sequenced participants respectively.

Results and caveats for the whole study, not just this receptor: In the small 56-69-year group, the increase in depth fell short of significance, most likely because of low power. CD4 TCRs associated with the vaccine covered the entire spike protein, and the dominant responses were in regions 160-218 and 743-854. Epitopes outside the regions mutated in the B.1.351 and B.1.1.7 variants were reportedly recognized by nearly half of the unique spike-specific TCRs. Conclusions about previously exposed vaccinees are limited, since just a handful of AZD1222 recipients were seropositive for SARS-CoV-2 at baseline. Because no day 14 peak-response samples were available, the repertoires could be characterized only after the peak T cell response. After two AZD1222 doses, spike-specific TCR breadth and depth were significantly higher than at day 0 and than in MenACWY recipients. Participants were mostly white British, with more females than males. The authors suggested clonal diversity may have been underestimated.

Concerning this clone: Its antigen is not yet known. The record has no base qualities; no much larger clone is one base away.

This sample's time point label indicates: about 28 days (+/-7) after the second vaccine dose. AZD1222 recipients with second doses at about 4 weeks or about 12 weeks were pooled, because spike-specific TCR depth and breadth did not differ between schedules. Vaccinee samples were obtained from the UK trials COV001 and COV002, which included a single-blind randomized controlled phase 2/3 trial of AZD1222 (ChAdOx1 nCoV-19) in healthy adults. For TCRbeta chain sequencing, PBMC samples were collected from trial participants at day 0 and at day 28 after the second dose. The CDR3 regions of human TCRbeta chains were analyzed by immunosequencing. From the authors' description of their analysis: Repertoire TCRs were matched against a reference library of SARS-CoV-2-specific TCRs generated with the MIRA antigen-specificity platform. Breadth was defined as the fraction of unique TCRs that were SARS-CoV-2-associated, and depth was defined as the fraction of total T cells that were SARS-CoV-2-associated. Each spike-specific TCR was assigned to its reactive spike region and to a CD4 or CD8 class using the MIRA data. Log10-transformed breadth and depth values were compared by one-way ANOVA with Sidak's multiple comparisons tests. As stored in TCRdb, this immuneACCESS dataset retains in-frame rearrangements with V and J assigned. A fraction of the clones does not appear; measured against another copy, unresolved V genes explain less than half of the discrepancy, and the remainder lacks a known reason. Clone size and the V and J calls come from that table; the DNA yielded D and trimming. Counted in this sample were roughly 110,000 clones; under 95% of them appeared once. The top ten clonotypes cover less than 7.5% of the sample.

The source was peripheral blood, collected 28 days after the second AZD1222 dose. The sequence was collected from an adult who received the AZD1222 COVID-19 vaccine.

DNA sequence: TGTGCCAGCAGTTACTCTAGCGGGAGTAGTGCCTACGAGCAGTACTTC. Translated, it gives CASSYSSGSSAYEQYF. Recombination linked TRBV6-2 or TRBV6-3 to TRBJ2-7; the junction holds 9 bases that match TRBD2. V ends up 0 bases short and J 2 bases short, with an unmatched junction base count of 5. CDR1 and CDR2, looked up from the germline V gene, are MNHEY and SVGEGT. There are 16 amino acids in the CDR3, from cysteine to phenylalanine inclusive. CDR3 DNA only is kept here, 48 bases in frame from base 1.